The TCR beta chain under discussion was sequenced for a study of PD-1 blockade in mismatch repair-deficient tumors. Of note for this clone: Its antigen is not known.

Findings and limits, study-wide: Rapid post-treatment expansion, then contraction, generally preceding radiologic response, marked tumor-resident clones.

Assay: immunoSEQ multiplex PCR; the TCRdb copy retains only in-frame clones and omits some. The sample shows some 50,000 clones, under 85% of them seen only once. This TCR was sampled from an adult with mismatch repair-deficient cancer. The sample was PBMCs, taken before pembrolizumab treatment.

The CDR3 reads CASGLWTNSYEQYF. CDR3 coding DNA: TGTGCTAGTGGTCTCTGGACTAACTCCTACGAGCAGTACTTC. J is TRBJ2-7 and V is TRBV12-5, with D possibly TRBD2 on 6 matching bases. The germline gives CDR1 LGHNT, CDR2 FRNRAP. V was pared by 5 bases and J by 0 bases, with 11 bases between. The CDR3 sequence is 14 residues long.